Reported below is one T cell receptor (beta chain). This specimen comes from a study of blood T cell repertoires in COVID-19. Whole-study context: From the United States, Italy and Spain came samples of acute and convalescent COVID-19.

Trimming at V came to 6 bases and at J to 5 bases, leaving 3 bases not matched to a gene. This CDR3 contains 12 residues. The germline gives CDR1 PRHDT, CDR2 FYEKMQ (reference sequence). Sequencing used immunoSEQ multiplex PCR; TCRdb keeps in-frame clones, though not all of them. This table has some 390,000 clones, 75% to 90% appearing once. Participants were aged about 18 to 89 years from approximately 24 US areas. Self-reported history from a screening survey and questionnaire set each donor's cohort. Either two negative PCRs, clearance, or symptom resolution qualified Cohort 3 donors as recovered. The genes are TRBV13 and TRBJ2-7; 8 bases agree with TRBD1. This TCR was recovered from a man younger than 40 who had recovered from COVID-19. Sequencing was carried out using PBMCs or T cells enriched from blood (not recorded which). Here the CDR3 DNA reads TGTGCCAGCAGTTACAGGGGGGACGAGCAGTACTTC. This gives the protein CASSYRGDEQYF.